This is a list of T cell receptor beta chains from one sample in a study of T cells after yellow fever vaccination. TCRdb independently ran MiXCR on the 5' RACE reads; one entry per CDR3 protein. The table has nearly 550,000 distinct CDR3 sequences, 15% to 20% seen once; the top ten hold around an eighth. The specimen comprised PBMCs, sampled 15 days after the yellow fever booster vaccination. All receptors derive from a man aged 30 to 39 who received the YFV17D yellow fever vaccine. The CDR3 runs from the conserved cysteine through the conserved F or W.

>TRBV20-1|TRBJ1-2
CSARDSGRAGSAF
>TRBV20-1|TRBJ2-7
CSAEGADYEQYF
>TRBV18|TRBJ1-5
CASSPTSGNSNQPQHF
>TRBV5-1|TRBJ2-3
CASSTSGTQYTDTQYF
>TRBV20-1|TRBJ1-4
CSVTTTNEKLFF
>TRBV7-9|TRBJ2-2
CASSLSSTSGELFF
>TRBV7-8|TRBJ1-6
CASSITYYNSPLHF
>TRBV5-5|TRBJ2-2
CASSRLELGGSGELFF
>TRBV10-3|TRBJ2-7
CAIADGDPYEQYF
>TRBV4-3|TRBJ2-7
CASSQLPGQGYEQYF
>TRBV29-1|TRBJ2-1
CSVVSGLSYNEQFF
>TRBV12-3/TRBV12-4|TRBJ2-3
CASSFGGRFTDTQYF
>TRBV6-5|TRBJ2-1
CASSYRSGGYNEQFF
>TRBV18|TRBJ2-5
CASSPERFQETQYF
>TRBV6-5|TRBJ2-1
CASSYEQGEQFF
>TRBV12-3/TRBV12-4|TRBJ1-2
CATSTGVDYGYTF
>TRBV6-5|TRBJ2-1
CASSYQKTPGLPNNEQFF
>TRBV5-1|TRBJ2-3
CASSLVPGPGTDTQYF
>TRBV20-1|TRBJ2-4
CSAYSAGWTKNIQYF
>TRBV5-6|TRBJ1-1
CASSPTGGFWEAFF
>TRBV20-1|TRBJ2-1
CSAFGTSGDNEQFF
>TRBV12-3/TRBV12-4|TRBJ1-2
CASSLAGQRGGYTF
>TRBV20-1|TRBJ1-4
CSALLGGSTNEKLFF
>TRBV6-1|TRBJ2-5
CASSRTSGNGETQYF
>TRBV3-1|TRBJ2-1
CASSQELAGEYNEQFF
>TRBV20-1|TRBJ2-3
CSARRFREVMDTQYF
>TRBV5-1|TRBJ1-2
CASSLEGLANYGYTF
>TRBV7-6|TRBJ2-1
CASSPPGTKNNEQFF
>TRBV7-6|TRBJ2-7
CASSRPSGPLPYEQYF
>TRBV29-1|TRBJ2-2
CSVAMVYPGQGLQGGELFF
>TRBV7-2|TRBJ2-7
CASSAPGLAGHYEQYF
>TRBV15|TRBJ2-7
CATSRDRVDYEQYF
>TRBV19|TRBJ2-1
CASSIRGPTGGLAAAADNEQFF
>TRBV12-3/TRBV12-4|TRBJ1-5
CASREGTPSNQPQHF
>TRBV29-1|TRBJ2-7
CSVDRGENEQYF
>TRBV6-5|TRBJ2-7
CASSYGIAREQYF
>TRBV20-1|TRBJ2-7
CSALGGLAGELSYEQYF
>TRBV12-3/TRBV12-4|TRBJ2-2
CASTPLAAGELVF
>TRBV6-1|TRBJ1-4
CASRGGGAGEKLFF
>TRBV28|TRBJ1-3
CASFGAGRNTIYF
>TRBV10-3|TRBJ1-6
CAISGGTSGDSPLHF
>TRBV20-1|TRBJ2-7
CSATRDGRYEQYF
>TRBV4-3|TRBJ1-2
CASSQRLSYGYTF
>TRBV3-1|TRBJ1-4
CASSQGTVTQKLFF
>TRBV7-2|TRBJ1-1
CASSFTFPTEAFF
>TRBV12-3/TRBV12-4|TRBJ2-7
CASSLAFREQYF
>TRBV3-1|TRBJ2-3
CASSHSGSTDTQYF
>TRBV7-2|TRBJ2-1
CASSLYTGQGYNEQFF
>TRBV10-2|TRBJ2-1
CASLDPDSSYNEQFF
>TRBV18|TRBJ1-1
CASSPVYGSEAFF
>TRBV5-6|TRBJ2-1
CASIQAGINEQFF